This TCR beta chain was identified during a study of T cells in Graves' hyperthyroidism and ophthalmopathy. Criteria for exclusion of patients were uncontrolled infection, other autoimmune disease, pregnancy or lactation. Drawn at first hyperthyroidism diagnosis, the blood sample preceded any ophthalmopathy symptoms. This sample holds PBMCs from around 9.9 ml fresh peripheral blood. TCR beta CDR3 region amplification was performed from RNA transcripts. The primer set for the first-round RT-PCR of the TCR CDR3 was HTBI. TCRdb re-called the multiplex PCR reads with MiXCR, one entry per CDR3 protein. Of under 450,000 distinct CDR3 sequences listed, 17% are singletons. The sample was blood. This receptor was obtained from a woman between 25 and 40 years old with Graves' hyperthyroidism that later progressed to Graves' ophthalmopathy.

The CDR3 sequence is CAWSVRGHPREKLFF. CDR3 bases: TGTGCCTGGAGTGTACGGGGACACCCTAGAGAAAAACTGTTTTTT. The chain carries TRBV30 and TRBJ1-4; possible D gene TRBD1, 6 bases. Germline V gives CDR1 GTSNPN, CDR2 SVGIG (reference sequence). Trimming took off 0 bases at V and 8 bases at J, with 16 bases between the two ends. CDR3 length: 15 residues.